Below, one T cell receptor (beta chain) is given with its context. Its antigen is not identified. Germline V lookup: CDR1 SGDLS, CDR2 YYNGEE. With 3 bases removed from V and 4 bases from J, the gap between germline ends came to 13 bases. This CDR3 is built from 14 residues. The data derive from a study of cytomegalovirus exposure and HLA in healthy donors. The study's findings and limits: Analysis performed later found roughly 18,000 TCR beta sequences associated with HLA alleles at 0.05 false discovery rate. Sequencing likely generated an artifact that appeared as a cluster of highly shared sequence variants. The study dropped some indistinguishable V segments, TRBV6-2 and TRBV6-3 among them.

The PCR had 60 Vbeta and 13 Jbeta primers. TCRdb's table, derived via immunoSEQ multiplex PCR, lists solely in-frame clones and lacks some. The table records about 140,000 clones, roughly 72% of them present only once. Sequencing input: PBMCs. This sequence joins TRBV9 and TRBJ1-1; no firm D call. This clonotype was sampled from a man aged 35 to 55 in good health and CMV-seronegative. The CDR3 here is CASSEADGFTEAFF. The DNA for the CDR3 is TGTGCCAGCAGCGAAGCGGACGGGTTCACTGAAGCTTTCTTT.